This T cell receptor beta chain was found in a study of T cell clonality in common variable immunodeficiency. General observations from the study: Fewer deletions and N-nucleotide insertions were reportedly seen in common variable immunodeficiency TCR beta sequences.

This clone was picked up many times. Its antigen is unknown. The CDR3 goes on 3 residues after the read ends, and that part is filled in from the germline J gene. CVID subjects were neither ill nor on immunomodulatory or immunosuppressive medication at sampling. Clones were sequenced by immunoSEQ multiplex PCR, and TCRdb holds only the in-frame ones, with some missing. This repertoire holds 25,000 or so clones, and none appear only once. The V end was cut by 4 bases, the J end by 0 bases, with 9 bases between. This CDR3 has 13 amino acids. The V gene's germline CDR1 is DFQATT and CDR2 SNEGSKA (reference sequence).

The chain has TRBV20-1 and TRBJ1-1; D is ambiguous. Sequences were obtained from peripheral blood mononuclear cells. The clonotype comes from a human donor with common variable immunodeficiency. CDR3 DNA (partial): TGCAGTGCTATCCCTGCTATGAACACTGAA. As protein: CSAIPAMNTE. The CDR3 in full is CSAIPAMNTEAFF.